The next 22 T cell receptor beta chains were all read from a single sample in a study of OX40 agonist ivuxolimab in advanced cancers. Measured with immunoSEQ multiplex PCR; TCRdb has only the in-frame clones, and not every one. The table includes fewer than 100,000 clones, 80% to 90% detected once. The sequences come from CD4+ or CD8+ T cells sorted from blood, collected in a trial of the OX40 agonist ivuxolimab. These receptors came from an adult with an advanced solid tumor such as melanoma, head and neck, liver or kidney cancer.

The chain uses TRBV5-1 and TRBJ1-5, with a weak D call TRBD1 (6 bases). Trimming took 4 bases from V and 4 from J, leaving 15 bases between them. CDR3 size: 15 residues. Germline loops: CDR1 SGHRS, CDR2 YFSETQ. DNA of the CDR3: TGCGCCAGCAGCGAAGGACAGTCAGCTAATCAGCCCCAGCATTTT. It yields the protein CASSEGQSANQPQHF.

V and J are TRBV5-1 and TRBJ2-7; D unresolved. This CDR3 contains 14 residues. The V gene lost 0 bases and the J gene lost 3 bases, with 10 bases spanning the gap. Germline V CDR1 and CDR2: SGHRS, YFSETQ. The CDR3 DNA reads as TGCGCCAGCAGCTTGGAAGGGTTGTTCTACGAGCAGTACTTC. Encoded protein: CASSLEGLFYEQYF.

This clone was picked up one time. The chain combines TRBV4-3 with TRBJ2-1; D possibly corresponds to TRBD2 (6 bases). Germline CDR1 LGHNA, CDR2 YSLEER. The CDR3 is made up of 15 amino acids. Trimming left V 0 bases short and J 9 bases short, with 15 bases between. The CDR3 DNA sequence: TGCGCCAGCAGCCAAGACCGAATAGGAGGGTCTGAGCAGTTCTTC. Amino acids: CASSQDRIGGSEQFF.

The V and J genes are TRBV5-4 and TRBJ2-5; D gene ambiguous. V was clipped by 0 bases and J by 2 bases, with 8 bases between them. CDR1 is SGHNT, CDR2 YYREEE, per germline (reference sequence). This CDR3 has 14 amino acids. CDR3 nucleotides: TGTGCCAGCAGCTTGGGGCAGGTGCAAGAGACCCAGTACTTC. This encodes CASSLGQVQETQYF. Based on the CDR3 plus reference TRBV5-4 and TRBJ2-5, the full variable domain is ETGVTQSPTHLIKTRGQQVTLRCSSQSGHNTVSWYQQALGQGPQFIFQYYREEENGRGNFPPRFSGLQFPNYSSELNVNALELDDSALYLCASSLGQVQETQYFGPGTRLLVL.

The chain links TRBV29-1 to TRBJ1-5, with D perhaps TRBD1 (5 bases). This CDR3 is built from 13 residues. CDR1 and CDR2 from the germline V gene are SQVTM and ANQGSEA. V lost 4 bases and J 7 bases, leaving 14 bases between the germline ends. The CDR3 coding sequence is TGCAGCGTTGTGAGTGACAGTCGGCAGCCCCAGCATTTT. Residues: CSVVSDSRQPQHF.

This clone was counted only a few times. The chain employs TRBV4-1 and TRBJ1-6; 9 bases fit TRBD1. The CDR3 is 18 amino acids. In germline, CDR1 is MGHRA, CDR2 YSYEKL. The J segment lost 9 bases and the V segment lost 1 base, leaving 13 bases of the junction unmatched. For the CDR3, the DNA is TGCGCCAGCAGCCAAGGAGGCCCGACAGGGGGGACTCGTTCACCCCTCCACTTT. Translation: CASSQGGPTGGTRSPLHF.

V gene TRBV2 combines with J gene TRBJ1-2; TRBD1 aligns across 8 bases. Germline loops: CDR1 SNHLY, CDR2 FYNNEI. Unmatched junction bases numbered 9, after V lost 8 bases and J lost 4 bases. The CDR3 consists of 14 residues. The CDR3 nucleotides are TGTGCCAGCCTAAGGTCAGGGGGCGGCTATGGCTACACCTTC. Its protein product is CASLRSGGGYGYTF.

CDR3 sequence reads: CASSLLGLLTYNEQFF. The CDR3 DNA sequence: TGTGCCAGCAGTTTGCTTGGTCTCCTTACCTACAATGAGCAGTTCTTC. The V call is TRBV28, the J call TRBJ2-1; D not resolved. Trimming stripped 3 bases from V and 2 bases from J, with 14 bases between. The germline gives CDR1 MDHEN, CDR2 SYDVKM. This CDR3 is 16 amino acids long.

The chain carries TRBV5-5 and TRBJ2-3; 12 bases agree with TRBD2. The germline V gene has CDR1 SGHKS and CDR2 YYEKEE (reference sequence). The junction had 1 base not matched to a gene; V was cut back by 2 bases and J by 0 bases. This CDR3 has 16 residues. CDR3 sequence reads: CASSLGLAGSTDTQYF. CDR3 coding DNA: TGTGCCAGCAGCTTAGGACTAGCGGGGAGCACAGATACGCAGTATTTT.

The chain has TRBV23-1 and TRBJ2-7, with 7 bases fitting TRBD1. TRBV23-1 is an open reading frame whose function is uncertain. The CDR3 is 15 amino acids. The V and J ends lost 4 bases and 0 bases, in that order; junction bases with no gene match: 6. CDR3 amino acids: CASSRPGGSSYEQYF. The CDR3 coding sequence is TGCGCCAGCAGTCGACCAGGGGGATCCTCCTACGAGCAGTACTTC.

The rearrangement links TRBV4-2 to TRBJ1-3; D possibly corresponds to TRBD1 (5 bases). The V gene's germline CDR1 is LGHNA and CDR2 YNFKEQ. CDR3 length: 17 amino acids. The V and J ends lost 0 bases and 0 bases respectively, with 12 bases between them. Written as DNA, the CDR3 is TGTGCCAGCAGCCAAGATTCAGGGCTTTACTCTGGAAACACCATATATTTT. It translates to CASSQDSGLYSGNTIYF.

This clone was counted a few times. The chain joins TRBV27 to TRBJ2-6; no clear D gene. Germline V gene sequence: CDR1 MNHEY, CDR2 SMNVEV (reference sequence). The V and J ends lost 1 base and 0 bases respectively, with 4 bases between them. This CDR3 is 15 amino acids long. As DNA, the CDR3 is TGTGCCAGCAGTTTATTCCGCTCTGGGGCCAACGTCCTGACTTTC. Translating gives CASSLFRSGANVLTF.

The chain employs TRBV6-5 and TRBJ2-7; possibly TRBD1 or TRBD2 for D (5 bases each). Deletions cut 7 bases from V and 11 bases from J, with 18 bases between. CDR3 length: 12 residues. CDR1 MNHEY and CDR2 SVGAGI come from the germline V gene. The CDR3 loop is CASISQVGEKYF. DNA of the CDR3: TGTGCCAGCATATCTCAGGTGGGGGAGAAGTACTTC.

This clone came up once. The chain is built from TRBV7-9 and TRBJ2-2; D might be TRBD2 (5 bases). V dropped 1 base and J dropped 2 bases, with 8 bases sitting between them. From germline, CDR1 is SEHNR and CDR2 FQNEAQ (reference sequence). The CDR3 totals 15 residues. The CDR3 DNA reads TGTGCCAGCAGCTTAGGTCTAGCAAACACCGGGGAGCTGTTTTTT. Encoded protein: CASSLGLANTGELFF. Together with reference TRBV7-9 and TRBJ2-2, the CDR3 gives the full variable domain: DTGVSQNPRHKITKRGQNVTFRCDPISEHNRLYWYRQTLGQGPEFLTYFQNEAQLEKSRLLSDRFSAERPKGSFSTLEIQRTEQGDSAMYLCASSLGLANTGELFFGEGSRLTVL.

The chain carries TRBV4-3 and TRBJ2-3, with D perhaps matching TRBD2 (5 bases). Germline CDR1 and CDR2: LGHNA and YSLEER. The CDR3 contains 15 residues. Trimming removed 3 bases at V and 4 bases at J, with 14 bases between. The CDR3, as DNA: TGCGCCAGCAGCCACGGCGAAAGCGGCGCAGATACGCAGTATTTT. Translation: CASSHGESGADTQYF.

This chain links TRBV7-3 with TRBJ2-3, with 9 bases matching TRBD1. The CDR3 covers 17 residues. V dropped 2 bases and J dropped 4; count of bases not matched to a gene: 10. CDR1 and CDR2 (germline): SGHTA, FQGTGA. Here the CDR3 DNA reads TGTGCCAGCAGCTTATATTTTTCGGGACAGGGAGCAGATACGCAGTATTTT. Translated: CASSLYFSGQGADTQYF.

The rearrangement joins TRBV9 to TRBJ1-3, with a possible D match to TRBD1 (5 bases). The CDR3 contains 14 residues. The germline V gene encodes CDR1 SGDLS and CDR2 YYNGEE. V dropped 1 base and J dropped 2 bases, with 7 bases sitting between them. CDR3 bases: TGTGCCAGCAGCGTAAGGGGAGCTGGAAACACCATATATTTT. Translating it yields CASSVRGAGNTIYF.

The V call is TRBV5-1, the J call TRBJ1-1, with 8 bases matching TRBD1. CDR1 is SGHRS and CDR2 is YFSETQ in the germline V gene. The ends lost 6 bases at V and 5 bases at J; junction bases unmatched: 12. The CDR3 has 15 amino acids. Here the CDR3 reads CASTETGERKTEAFF. For the CDR3, the DNA is TGCGCCAGCACAGAGACAGGGGAGCGGAAGACTGAAGCTTTCTTT.

J is TRBJ1-4 and V is TRBV7-9, with D perhaps matching TRBD1 (5 bases). Per germline, CDR1 SEHNR and CDR2 FQNEAQ (reference sequence). Trimming took 3 bases from V and 8 from J, leaving 13 bases between them. CDR3 size: 14 residues. The CDR3 DNA reads as TGTGCCAGCAGCTTGTTGGGGGTCGGGGAAAAACTGTTTTTT. Translation: CASSLLGVGEKLFF.

The J gene is TRBJ2-1, the V gene TRBV21-1; TRBD1, the D gene given by the table, was not confirmed from the DNA. TRBV21-1 is a pseudogene segment. The CDR3 spans 19 residues. For the CDR3, the DNA is TGTGCCAGCAGCAAAACCTTTCCCCGGGACAGGGTCTCCTACAATGAGCAGTTCTTC. Protein sequence: CASSKTFPRDRVSYNEQFF.

The rearrangement joins TRBV7-9 to TRBJ2-3; 10 bases map to TRBD1. The J segment lost 6 bases and the V segment lost 2 bases, leaving 11 bases of the junction unmatched. Germline V gene data show CDR1 as SEHNR and CDR2 as FQNEAQ (reference sequence). The CDR3 consists of 17 residues. The CDR3 DNA follows: TGTGCCAGCAGCTTAAGCGGGACAGGGGTAATCCGGGATACGCAGTATTTT. It is translated as CASSLSGTGVIRDTQYF.

The chain carries TRBV7-9 and TRBJ2-1; 7 positions agree with TRBD1. The CDR3 contains 16 residues. From germline, CDR1 is SEHNR and CDR2 FQNEAQ (reference sequence). The J segment lost 5 bases and the V segment lost 3 bases, leaving 10 bases of the junction unmatched. The CDR3 protein is CASSLGWDSRNNEQFF. The CDR3 region has the DNA TGTGCCAGCAGCTTGGGTTGGGACAGCCGTAACAATGAGCAGTTCTTC. The whole variable domain, remainder taken from reference TRBV7-9 and TRBJ2-1, is DTGVSQNPRHKITKRGQNVTFRCDPISEHNRLYWYRQTLGQGPEFLTYFQNEAQLEKSRLLSDRFSAERPKGSFSTLEIQRTEQGDSAMYLCASSLGWDSRNNEQFFGPGTRLTVL.